The 24 T cell receptor beta chains below all came from one sample that was sequenced in a study of STAT3 mutations in large granular lymphocyte leukemia. Findings and limits, study-wide: Every T-LGLL patient had at least one immunodominant TCRbeta clonotype.

The antigens these receptors bind are not known. Some clones are missing from TCRdb's copy, which holds only in-frame ones; the method was immunoSEQ multiplex PCR. The sample lists approximately 42,000 clones, about 81% occurring once. Input material: PBMCs. These receptors were obtained from a human donor with T large granular lymphocyte leukemia. Some clones in this sample may be carry-over from other donors' samples.

V is TRBV6-5 and J is TRBJ2-3; D not certain. V was pared by 2 bases and J by 0 bases, with 3 bases between. Germline V gene data show CDR1 as MNHEY and CDR2 as SVGAGI. The CDR3 runs 13 residues. CDR3 DNA: TGTGCCAGCAGTTACCTGAGCACAGATACGCAGTATTTT. This translates into CASSYLSTDTQYF.

This chain uses TRBV5-4 with TRBJ2-3, with TRBD1 as a possible D gene (5 bases). Trimming removed 3 bases at V and 0 bases at J, with 11 bases between. The CDR3 loop spans 15 amino acids. The V gene's germline CDR1 is SGHNT and CDR2 YYREEE (reference sequence). CDR3 loop: CASSSVAGSTDTQYF. CDR3 DNA: TGTGCCAGCAGCTCGGTGGCAGGGAGCACAGATACGCAGTATTTT.

CDR3 coding DNA: TGTGCCAGCAGCTCTTCGGCGGGGGCGAACACCGGGGAGCTGTTTTTT. Protein product: CASSSSAGANTGELFF. The chain carries TRBV5-5 and TRBJ2-2, with 7 bases identical to TRBD2. CDR1 and CDR2 from the germline V gene are SGHKS and YYEKEE (reference sequence). The V and J ends lost 3 bases and 0 bases, in that order; junction bases with no gene match: 5. CDR3 length: 16 amino acids.

The chain couples TRBV28 to TRBJ1-1; D might be TRBD1 (5 bases). The CDR3 covers 13 residues. V was pared by 3 bases and J by 4 bases, with 9 bases between. Germline assignment: CDR1 MDHEN and CDR2 SYDVKM. CDR3 residues: CASSLGVGTEAFF. As DNA, the CDR3 is TGTGCCAGCAGTTTGGGGGTAGGCACTGAAGCTTTCTTT. Variable domain in full (rest from reference TRBV28 and TRBJ1-1): DVKVTQSSRYLVKRTGEKVFLECVQDMDHENMFWYRQDPGLGLRLIYFSYDVKMKEKGDIPEGYSVSREKKERFSLILESASTNQTSMYLCASSLGVGTEAFFGQGTRLTVV.

The chain uses TRBV6-5 and TRBJ2-5; 9 nucleotides agree with TRBD2. Germline V gene lookup returns CDR1 MNHEY and CDR2 SVGAGI. The CDR3 contains 15 residues. The V gene end was trimmed by 4 bases and the J gene end by 5 bases; junction bases not matched to a gene: 8. The CDR3 sequence: CASSFSGLASETQYF. DNA for the CDR3: TGTGCCAGCAGTTTCTCGGGACTAGCAAGCGAGACCCAGTACTTC.

This rearrangement joins TRBV5-1 to TRBJ2-3, with D tentatively TRBD2 (6 bases). This CDR3 contains 15 residues. The V gene lost 0 bases and the J gene lost 2 bases, with 10 bases spanning the gap. Germline CDR1 reads SGHRS; CDR2 reads YFSETQ. The CDR3 spells CASSLVRGSTDTQYF. CDR3 coding DNA: TGCGCCAGCAGCTTGGTCCGGGGGTCCACAGATACGCAGTATTTT.

This chain connects TRBV5-6 to TRBJ1-5; 7 bases fit TRBD1. This CDR3 has 16 amino acids. The germline gives CDR1 SGHDT, CDR2 YYEEEE. Losses at the gene ends were 1 base for V and 2 bases for J; bases not matched to a gene: 6. The CDR3 bases are TGTGCCAGCAGCTTGAATAACGGACAGGGCAATCAGCCCCAGCATTTT. It codes for CASSLNNGQGNQPQHF. The full variable domain, rest sourced from reference TRBV5-6 and TRBJ1-5, is DAGVTQSPTHLIKTRGQQVTLRCSPKSGHDTVSWYQQALGQGPQFIFQYYEEEERQRGNFPDRFSGHQFPNYSSELNVNALLLGDSALYLCASSLNNGQGNQPQHFGDGTRLSIL.

The V call is TRBV19, the J call TRBJ2-5, with TRBD1 identical over 9 bases. The CDR3 totals 14 residues. V was pared by 6 bases and J by 4 bases, with 6 bases of the junction left unmatched. CDR1 LNHDA and CDR2 SQIVND come from the germline V gene (reference sequence). The CDR3 reads CASRTGGQGETQYF. The DNA of the CDR3 is TGTGCCAGTAGGACAGGGGGACAAGGAGAGACCCAGTACTTC.

The gene calls are TRBV5-4 and TRBJ2-1; 15 bases match TRBD2. V trimming: 5 bases; J trimming: 8 bases; junction bases outside the gene matches: 11. Germline V lookup: CDR1 SGHNT, CDR2 YYREEE (reference sequence). The CDR3 runs to 17 residues. The CDR3 spells CASSSGLAGGLSDEQFF. The CDR3 bases are TGTGCCAGCAGTTCCGGACTAGCGGGGGGGCTGTCGGATGAGCAGTTCTTC.

The chain couples TRBV5-1 to TRBJ1-3; 7 bases align to TRBD1. This CDR3 is 19 amino acids long. The germline V gene encodes CDR1 SGHRS and CDR2 YFSETQ. The ends lost 4 bases at V and 2 bases at J; junction bases unmatched: 18. The CDR3 loop reads CASSGTGVAGGDTGNTIYF. CDR3 in DNA: TGCGCCAGCAGCGGAACAGGGGTCGCCGGTGGTGATACTGGAAACACCATATATTTT.

The rearrangement uses TRBV19 and TRBJ1-6, with D unresolved. The germline V gene has CDR1 LNHDA and CDR2 SQIVND (reference sequence). With 1 base removed from V and 4 bases from J, the gap between germline ends came to 14 bases. The CDR3 is 17 amino acids. CDR3 sequence (DNA): TGTGCCAGTAGTATAGGCCAGACACCCGCTTATAATTCACCCCTCCACTTT. The encoded protein is CASSIGQTPAYNSPLHF.

In its sample, this clone was seen once. The CDR3 loop reads CASSLFPGDLNTEAFF. In DNA, the CDR3 is TGTGCCAGCAGCTTATTCCCGGGAGACTTGAACACTGAAGCTTTCTTT. The chain has TRBV7-2 and TRBJ1-1; D is undetermined. V lost 2 bases, J lost 0 bases, and 13 bases lay in between. CDR1 is SGHTA and CDR2 is FQGNSA in the germline V gene. The CDR3 covers 16 residues.

The gene calls are TRBV7-6 and TRBJ2-3, with 7 bases identical to TRBD2. The V gene end was trimmed by 3 bases and the J gene end by 1 base; junction bases not matched to a gene: 10. CDR1 and CDR2 (germline): SGHVS, FNYEAQ. The CDR3 totals 17 residues. CDR3: CASSLVARGVGTDTQYF. The CDR3 DNA reads as TGTGCCAGCAGCTTGGTGGCCCGGGGGGTAGGCACAGATACGCAGTATTTT.

This chain uses TRBV15 with TRBJ1-1, with D possibly matching TRBD1 (6 bases). CDR3 size: 15 residues. CDR1 and CDR2 from the germline V gene are LNHNV and YYDKDF (reference sequence). V lost 1 base and J 2 bases, leaving 11 bases between the germline ends. In nucleotides, the CDR3 is TGTGCCACCAGCAGAGGCGGACAGCTTAACACTGAAGCTTTCTTT. Protein sequence: CATSRGGQLNTEAFF.

This chain uses TRBV6-5 with TRBJ1-6; 9 bases align to TRBD1. Germline V gene sequence: CDR1 MNHEY, CDR2 SVGAGI. This CDR3 has 15 amino acids. V shed 2 bases, J shed 7 bases, and the junction held 3 bases outside the gene matches. CDR3 loop: CASSYTGGLNSPLHF. CDR3 nucleotides: TGTGCCAGCAGTTACACAGGGGGCCTGAATTCACCCCTCCACTTT.

The chain has TRBV29-1 and TRBJ1-4; 8 bases align to TRBD1. Germline V gives CDR1 SQVTM, CDR2 ANQGSEA. This CDR3 region has 17 residues. The V segment lost 1 base and the J segment 10 bases; nucleotides outside the gene matches: 17. CDR3 in DNA: TGCAGCGTTGAAGCGCCGGGACAGGCCTCAATGAAGGGAAAACTGTTTTTT. It codes for CSVEAPGQASMKGKLFF.

The gene calls are TRBV5-1 and TRBJ2-3; 10 bases match TRBD2. The length of the CDR3 is 14 residues. V dropped 6 bases and J dropped 6; count of bases not matched to a gene: 7. In germline, CDR1 is SGHRS, CDR2 YFSETQ. Written as DNA, the CDR3 is TGCGCCAGCAATGAGCGGGGGGGCCCGGATACGCAGTATTTT. Protein: CASNERGGPDTQYF. The complete variable domain, with remaining parts taken from reference TRBV5-1 and TRBJ2-3, reads KAGVTQTPRYLIKTRGQQVTLSCSPISGHRSVSWYQQTPGQGLQFLFEYFSETQRNKGNFPGRFSGRQFSNSRSEMNVSTLELGDSALYLCASNERGGPDTQYFGPGTRLTVL.

This clone was observed a handful of times. This chain links TRBV27 with TRBJ2-7; 9 bases agree with TRBD2. The germline V gene encodes CDR1 MNHEY and CDR2 SMNVEV (reference sequence). This CDR3 is built from 15 residues. The J segment lost 4 bases and the V segment lost 3 bases, leaving 7 bases of the junction unmatched. The CDR3 loop reads CASSFSGLAWYEQYF. The CDR3 DNA follows: TGTGCCAGCAGTTTCAGCGGACTAGCGTGGTACGAGCAGTACTTC.

This chain joins TRBV6-5 and TRBJ1-2; tentatively, D is TRBD1 (6 bases). CDR3 size: 14 residues. V lost 2 bases to trimming and J lost 3 bases, with 10 bases between them. Germline CDR1 and CDR2: MNHEY and SVGAGI. The CDR3 region is CASSYSRGDYGYTF. CDR3 in DNA: TGTGCCAGCAGTTACAGCAGGGGCGACTATGGCTACACCTTC.

V usage is TRBV27 and J usage is TRBJ1-1; D is unresolved. V lost 4 bases to trimming and J lost 7 bases, with 16 bases between them. Germline lookup yields CDR1 MNHEY and CDR2 SMNVEV (reference sequence). The CDR3 is 14 residues long. CDR3 loop: CASSSYKGLDEAFF. DNA of the CDR3: TGTGCCAGCAGTTCTTATAAGGGTTTGGATGAAGCTTTCTTT.

The rearrangement joins TRBV2 to TRBJ2-1, with no clear D. The germline V gene encodes CDR1 SNHLY and CDR2 FYNNEI. This CDR3 has 12 residues. V gave up 2 bases and J gave up 7 bases, with 6 bases separating them. This CDR3 reads CASSEYQNEQFF. CDR3 nucleotides: TGTGCCAGCAGTGAATATCAGAATGAGCAGTTCTTC.

This chain joins TRBV28 and TRBJ1-5; the D is unclear. V lost 6 bases and J lost 3, with 9 bases in between. The CDR3 consists of 13 residues. CDR1 is MDHEN and CDR2 is SYDVKM in the germline V gene. In DNA form, the CDR3 reads TGTGCCAGCAGGCAGGTATTCAATCAGCCCCAGCATTTT. Protein product: CASRQVFNQPQHF.

This rearrangement joins TRBV18 to TRBJ1-2; D possibly corresponds to TRBD1 (6 bases). The CDR3 is 17 residues long. Germline CDR1 KGHSH, CDR2 LQKENI. Trimming left V 1 base short and J 2 bases short, with 17 bases between. CDR3 in DNA: TGTGCCAGCTCACCACTCGCCTTGCAGGGGAAGAACTATGGCTACACCTTC. It codes for CASSPLALQGKNYGYTF.

V and J are TRBV28 and TRBJ1-1, with a possible D match to TRBD1 (5 bases). Germline V CDR1 and CDR2: MDHEN, SYDVKM. V was trimmed by 4 bases and J by 6 bases, leaving 15 bases between them. The CDR3 sequence is 14 residues long. CDR3 sequence reads: CASSYSGPGPEAFF. The CDR3 coding sequence is TGTGCCAGCAGTTACTCGGGACCTGGACCTGAAGCTTTCTTT.